Below, 25 T cell receptor beta chains from the same sample are listed, as sequenced in a study of cytomegalovirus exposure and HLA in healthy donors. Both 60 Vbeta primers and 13 Jbeta primers went into the PCR. The table came from immunoSEQ multiplex PCR; TCRdb's copy has only in-frame clones and leaves some out. The table includes 100,000 or so clones, 75% to 90% detected once. Sequenced material: PBMCs. These receptors were taken from a man younger than 45 in good health and CMV-seropositive.

The chain couples TRBV6-1 to TRBJ2-7; TRBD2 is a possible D gene (7 bases). Germline CDR1 and CDR2: MNHNS and SASEGT. The CDR3 has 17 amino acids. Trimming pared 2 bases from V and 2 bases from J, leaving 19 bases between. CDR3 in amino acids: CASSERPTGAGAYEQYF. The CDR3 nucleotides read TGTGCCAGCAGTGAACGGCCCACGGGGGCGGGGGCCTACGAGCAGTACTTC.

The V gene is TRBV7-8, the J gene TRBJ2-5, with D unresolved. The assigned J gene may be wrong: the sequence end matches TRBJ2-7 better. CDR1 is SGHVS and CDR2 is FQNEAQ in the germline V gene. CDR3 length: 13 amino acids. The CDR3 nucleotides read TGTGCCAGCAGCCGCTCGGCAATGGGCGAGCAGTACTTC. Amino acid sequence: CASSRSAMGEQYF.

The chain joins TRBV10-3 to TRBJ1-4; no reliable D call. V lost 1 base to trimming and J lost 2 bases, with 5 bases between them. This CDR3 contains 14 residues. CDR1 is ENHRY and CDR2 is SYGVKD in the germline V gene. The CDR3 protein is CAISEWPTNEKLFF. The CDR3 DNA reads as TGTGCCATCAGTGAGTGGCCCACTAATGAAAAACTGTTTTTT.

The chain joins TRBV7-3 to TRBJ1-2, with 8 bases aligning to TRBD1. V lost 4 bases, J lost 6 bases, and 4 bases stayed unmatched. The CDR3 loop spans 13 amino acids. Looked up from germline, CDR1 is SGHTA and CDR2 is FQGTGA. The CDR3 DNA reads as TGTGCCAGCAGCTCGGACAGGGAGCATGGCTACACCTTC. Translating gives CASSSDREHGYTF.

The chain employs TRBV4-2 and TRBJ1-4; 9 nucleotides match TRBD1. The CDR3 consists of 15 residues. Germline V lookup: CDR1 LGHNA, CDR2 YNFKEQ. V lost 2 bases and J lost 4; bases outside the gene matches: 2. The CDR3 DNA reads TGTGCCAGCAGCCAACGACAGGGGGATAATGAAAAACTGTTTTTT. This translates into CASSQRQGDNEKLFF.

The chain joins TRBV6-5 to TRBJ1-2; the D is unclear. V lost 6 bases to trimming and J lost 2 bases, with 13 bases between them. This CDR3 is built from 14 residues. CDR1 is MNHEY and CDR2 is SVGAGI in the germline V gene. CDR3 nucleotide sequence: TGTGCCAGCAGATTAGCTACGGCCAACTATGGCTACACCTTC. Translation: CASRLATANYGYTF.

The chain employs TRBV5-6 and TRBJ2-7; D not resolved. Deletions cut 2 bases from V and 3 bases from J, with 9 bases between. This CDR3 spans 13 amino acids. CDR1 and CDR2 (germline): SGHDT, YYEEEE. The CDR3 sequence is CASSLSAGYEQYF. In nucleotides, the CDR3 is TGTGCCAGCAGCTTATCGGCAGGCTACGAGCAGTACTTC. Full variable domain (missing parts from reference TRBV5-6 and TRBJ2-7): DAGVTQSPTHLIKTRGQQVTLRCSPKSGHDTVSWYQQALGQGPQFIFQYYEEEERQRGNFPDRFSGHQFPNYSSELNVNALLLGDSALYLCASSLSAGYEQYFGPGTRLTVT.

This clone turned up a few times. V and J are TRBV7-9 and TRBJ2-5; perhaps TRBD2 as D (6 bases). V was shortened by 1 base and J by 11 bases, with 11 bases between the two germline ends. CDR3 size: 12 residues. Germline values: CDR1 SEHNR, CDR2 FQNEAQ (reference sequence). The CDR3 DNA reads TGTGCCAGCAGCTTAGGACCTGGAGGGCAGTACTTC. This codes for CASSLGPGGQYF.

In regard to this clone: At one boundary the junction diverges from the germline segment, which might be a read error. The gene calls are TRBV18 and TRBJ2-5, with TRBD1 identical over 7 bases. The CDR3 runs 15 residues. Germline-derived CDR1 and CDR2 are KGHSH and LQKENI. DNA of the CDR3: TGTGCCAGCGCACCAGACAGGGTACTCCAAGAGACCCAGTACTTC. Translating gives CASAPDRVLQETQYF.

J is TRBJ2-5 and V is TRBV30; D is ambiguous. TRBJ2-7 matches the DNA end more closely, so the J call is doubtful. The CDR3 loop spans 12 amino acids. Per the germline V gene, CDR1 is GTSNPN and CDR2 is SVGIG (reference sequence). In DNA form, the CDR3 reads TGTGCCTGGAGCCTAGGAGCTTACGAGCAGTACTTC. Its protein is CAWSLGAYEQYF.

The V and J genes are TRBV4-3 and TRBJ1-1; D gene ambiguous. Deletions cut 2 bases from V and 1 base from J, with 8 bases between. Looked up from germline, CDR1 is LGHNA and CDR2 is YSLEER. CDR3 length equals 14 residues. CDR3 DNA: TGCGCCAGCAGCCAATGGGCGGGGAACACTGAAGCTTTCTTT. It specifies CASSQWAGNTEAFF.

This chain links TRBV11-1 with TRBJ1-1; D is undetermined. The CDR3 has 14 residues. The germline V and J ends were trimmed by 1 base and 2 bases, with 8 bases remaining between them. Per the germline V gene, CDR1 is SGHAT and CDR2 is FQDESV (reference sequence). The CDR3 region has the DNA TGTGCCAGCAGCTTAGGATGGGCTAACACTGAAGCTTTCTTT. As protein: CASSLGWANTEAFF.

This clone was picked up a small number of times. This chain uses TRBV6-6 with TRBJ1-2; perhaps TRBD1 as D (6 bases). CDR3 size: 14 residues. Germline values: CDR1 MNHNY, CDR2 SVGAGI (reference sequence). Trimming removed 6 bases from V and 5 bases from J, with 16 bases in between. The CDR3: CASSLRAGEYGYTF. The CDR3 DNA reads as TGTGCCAGCAGCCTTAGGGCAGGGGAGTATGGCTACACCTTC.

To note about this clone: At one boundary the junction diverges from the germline segment, which might be a read error. The chain joins TRBV5-6 to TRBJ2-3; D uncertain. In germline, CDR1 is SGHDT, CDR2 YYEEEE. The CDR3 length is 12 residues. The CDR3: CASSSSTDTQYF. The CDR3 DNA reads TGTGCCAGCAGCTCGAGCACCGATACGCAGTATTTT.

The sample holds a few counts of this clone. V usage is TRBV6-1 and J usage is TRBJ2-3, with 10 nucleotides matching TRBD1. The trim removed 4 bases at V and 6 bases at J, leaving 7 bases unmatched. The CDR3 has 15 residues. The germline CDR1 and CDR2 sequences are MNHNS and SASEGT. CDR3 region: CASSVRQGATDTQYF. CDR3 nucleotide sequence: TGTGCCAGCAGTGTACGACAGGGGGCCACGGATACGCAGTATTTT.

J is TRBJ2-1 and V is TRBV4-1; TRBD2 matches 11 bases. This CDR3 has 16 residues. J was trimmed by 4 bases and V by 1 base; bases with no gene match: 3. The V gene's germline CDR1 is MGHRA and CDR2 YSYEKL. This CDR3 reads CASSQGSGGEYNEQFF. CDR3 sequence (DNA): TGCGCCAGCAGCCAAGGTAGCGGGGGGGAATACAATGAGCAGTTCTTC.

The chain carries TRBV20-1 and TRBJ2-7; D perhaps matches TRBD1 (5 bases). V lost 6 bases to trimming and J lost 4 bases, with 10 bases between them. Germline CDR1 and CDR2: DFQATT and SNEGSKA (reference sequence). The CDR3 contains 11 residues. The CDR3 region has the DNA TGCAGTGCCGCTGACAGATACGAGCAGTACTTC. Its protein product is CSAADRYEQYF.

This chain uses TRBV12-2 with TRBJ1-5; whether TRBD1, the table's D call, matches the DNA was not checked. TRBV12-2 is a known pseudogene. CDR3 length: 16 amino acids. CDR3 region: CASRPQTGAPNQPQHF. The CDR3 DNA reads TGTGCAAGTCGCCCCCAGACAGGGGCGCCCAATCAGCCCCAGCATTTT.

The table lists this clone with a count of one. In DNA form, the CDR3 reads TGTGCCAGCAGGGCCGACAACTCCTACGAGCAGTACTTC. This translates into CASRADNSYEQYF. The chain recombines TRBV6-5 with TRBJ2-7; no firm D call. Looked up from germline, CDR1 is MNHEY and CDR2 is SVGAGI. This CDR3 is built from 13 residues. The ends were cut back, 6 bases at V and 0 bases at J, with 9 bases in the middle.

This clone was found once. The J gene is TRBJ1-2, the V gene TRBV28, with D maybe TRBD1 (5 bases). Germline-derived CDR1 and CDR2 are MDHEN and SYDVKM. The V end was cut by 7 bases, the J end by 4 bases, with 22 bases between. The CDR3 spans 16 residues. The CDR3 loop is CASTGGSLRFLYGYTF. In DNA form, the CDR3 reads TGTGCCAGCACGGGGGGTTCCCTTAGATTCCTCTATGGCTACACCTTC.

The rearrangement uses TRBV4-2 and TRBJ1-2; D may be TRBD1 (6 bases). Germline V gives CDR1 LGHNA, CDR2 YNFKEQ. This CDR3 comprises 15 residues. Deletions cut 0 bases from V and 6 bases from J, with 14 bases between. The CDR3, as DNA: TGTGCCAGCAGCCAAGATCAAGACAGGCTCGATGGCTACACCTTC. Translation gives CASSQDQDRLDGYTF.

V and J are TRBV19 and TRBJ1-1; D unresolved. Trimming pared 7 bases from V and 2 bases from J, leaving 14 bases between. The CDR3 length is 14 residues. The germline CDR1 and CDR2 sequences are LNHDA and SQIVND (reference sequence). The CDR3 DNA follows: TGTGCCAGTACCGACTCAAGGATTAACACTGAAGCTTTCTTT. Its translation: CASTDSRINTEAFF.

This clone was recorded once. This chain uses TRBV5-1 with TRBJ2-5, with D maybe TRBD2 (6 bases). V was clipped by 3 bases and J by 5 bases, with 29 bases between them. This CDR3 region has 19 residues. Germline-derived CDR1 and CDR2 are SGHRS and YFSETQ. CDR3 residues: CASSSRLELGLLVAETQYF. CDR3 coding DNA: TGCGCCAGCAGCTCGAGACTAGAGCTGGGATTGTTGGTGGCGGAGACCCAGTACTTC.

The sample holds one count of this clone. The CDR3 is CASSQGVYEQYF. CDR3 in DNA: TGTGCCAGCAGCCAGGGGGTGTACGAGCAGTACTTC. This chain connects TRBV7-2 to TRBJ2-7; 7 nucleotides agree with TRBD1. V gave up 5 bases and J gave up 4 bases; unmatched junction bases: 2. CDR3 length: 12 residues. Looked up from germline, CDR1 is SGHTA and CDR2 is FQGNSA.

The chain joins TRBV30 to TRBJ2-2, with a tentative D call TRBD1 (6 bases). This CDR3 has 13 residues. The V gene lost 2 bases and the J gene lost 7 bases, with 11 bases spanning the gap. Germline lookup yields CDR1 GTSNPN and CDR2 SVGIG (reference sequence). CDR3 nucleotides: TGTGCCTGGAGTAATAGGGGGAACGGGGAGCTGTTTTTT. Its translation is CAWSNRGNGELFF.